The TCR beta chain under discussion was sequenced for a study of cytomegalovirus exposure and HLA in healthy donors (dated by TCRdb to the late 2010s). Turning to the overall study: According to an earlier analysis of a few hundred of the donors, some 180 million T cells yielded over 100 million unique TCR beta sequences and about 300 Gb of sequence data. All discovery cohort repertoires had been generated using a single sequencing platform. To predict cytomegalovirus infection status, the study brought together high-throughput TCR immunosequencing, statistical association of individual TCRs with disease status, and machine learning. Typing coverage differed by locus: A, B, C, DRB1 and DQB1 were typed in roughly 620-640 donors, DQA1 in 522, DPA1 in roughly 590, and DPB1 in around 490. Rather than using new phenotypic data, the later analysis identified candidate immune exposures from TCR beta sequences and from how often those sequences occurred across donors. The study aimed to test whether cataloging public T cell receptors could reveal signatures of past pathogen exposure. A later analysis re-examined previously published TCR beta repertoires from 610 or so donors and added high-resolution HLA genotyping to investigate patterns of TCR occurrence. The genetic ancestry cluster associated with self-reported Caucasian donors included 80% to 90% of the approximately 430 genotyped donors. Alongside the repertoire data, information on donor age, sex, ethnicity and CMV serostatus was compiled. In addition to the first cohort of 666 subjects, a separate validation cohort of approximately 130 different subjects was used. Across some 400 genotyped donors of the cohort, an average of roughly 200,000 unique TCR beta nucleotide sequences per donor were sequenced, and 15% to 20% of those sequences were non-productive. In a later genetic analysis, genome-wide SNP genotypes for about three fifths of the 666 donors were used, and that subset was treated as a discovery cohort. Five DR-DQ haplotypes were treated as single units for association and clustering because of strong linkage in the cohort. An early release covering over 500 HLA-typed donors comprised about 300 gigabases of sequencing data and 85 million or so unique TCR sequences. The study used immunosequencing to profile the T cell repertoires of 666 subjects and linked those repertoires to cytomegalovirus serostatus. Class I and class II HLA loci were covered by the typing at four-digit resolution. In an earlier analysis of roughly 580 of the donors, high-throughput TCR beta sequencing was used to judge whether each TCR beta V gene segment behaved as functional or pseudogenic. The research as a whole found: A total of about 180 TCR beta chains were listed by the study as associated with cytomegalovirus. Several of the top co-occurrence clusters appeared to be linked to parvovirus B19, influenza, CMV and Epstein-Barr virus, according to a later analysis. Three of the identified cytomegalovirus-associated TCR beta chains were confirmed in vitro to be specific for cytomegalovirus antigens. In an earlier analysis of more than 450 of the donors, most TCR beta V segments were observed in productive rearrangements about 87% or about 30% of the time, broadly matching IMGT annotations. A later analysis found that HLA-associated TCR beta chains were more clonally expanded and had lower generation probabilities than equally common non-associated chains. A later genetic analysis associated a missense DCLRE1C variant with V-gene and J-gene trimming of TCR beta chains, and an independent cohort replicated the association. The only immune exposure information available for the cohort was CMV serostatus. The earlier analysis of some 560 of the donors excluded over 15 rarely observed V segments, including chromosome 9 orphons, because counts were too low. A later genetic analysis reported fewer N-insertions in productive TCRs among donors in an Asian-associated ancestry cluster than the approximately 700-donor mean. Correlated functional status among segregating V segments might be attributable to linkage disequilibrium, but an unknown experimental factor could not be ruled out. Roughly uniform sequencing depth across donors was assumed in presence/absence analyses, although this assumption may not hold. When HLA alleles, especially DR and DQ, strongly co-occurred, attributing TCR associations to individual alleles was difficult. At a false discovery rate of 0.05, a later analysis linked approximately 18,000 TCR beta sequences to specific HLA alleles. A group of highly shared sequence variants was considered likely to be a technical artifact of the sequencing pipeline. Most TCR sequences were observed very rarely across donors, whereas some public TCRs were present in many individuals. HLA typing was unavailable for some donors at each locus, so association tests used only the typed subset. A further reported finding was that TCR beta sequences accurately predicted the HLA-A and HLA-B alleles for most subjects in the first cohort. A later analysis found that most CMV-associated TCR beta chains appeared HLA-restricted, with HLA associations seemingly driven largely by CMV exposure. In both the original and validation cohorts, the classifier was reported to diagnose cytomegalovirus status with high specificity and sensitivity. The 87-base-pair reads could not distinguish some IMGT-functional V segments, including TRBV6-2 and TRBV6-3, so those segments were excluded. The cohort was sequenced for TCR beta chains only, and without alpha or paired-chain data the features that could be detected were limited. According to a later analysis, TCR association rates differed among HLA loci, with DRB1 alleles showing the most associated TCRs and HLA-C alleles showing the fewest. The authors suggested that the approach could potentially be generalized to other disease states and immunological phenotypes.

In total, roughly 670 healthy bone marrow donors made up the cohort. Cohort members were all nominally healthy when sampled, although unrecorded immune exposures were likely present. The donor tested CMV seropositive, placing the donor among the approximately 290 seropositive members of the cohort. Each donor provided a peripheral blood sample, and peripheral blood mononuclear cells were used for TCR beta sequencing. The Qiagen DNeasy Blood Extraction Kit was used to extract genomic DNA from the blood cell samples. For this clone: Its antigen is unknown.

The V end gives up 4 bases and the J end 4 bases, leaving 4 bases in the junction not matched to a gene. The CDR3 spans 15 residues, from the cysteine through the phenylalanine. Just the 45-base CDR3 DNA is kept, in frame starting at base 1. CDR1 and CDR2, looked up from the germline V gene, are MNHNS and SASEGT. Library preparation was by the immunoSEQ multiplex PCR assay. The multiplex PCR relied on a mix of 60 forward primers for TCR Vbeta segments and 13 reverse primers for TCR Jbeta segments. The CDR3 region of rearranged TCR beta genes was amplified from genomic DNA by a multiplex PCR assay. The amplified TCR beta libraries were sequenced on the Illumina HiSeq System as 87-base-pair reads. As for how the authors treated the data: A later analysis tallied 80 million to 95 million unique TCR beta chains across the 650 to 750 repertoires, and about 10 million of those chains were shared by two or more donors. To remove PCR and sequencing errors, raw reads were error-corrected and collapsed into unique sequences using a nearest-neighbor algorithm that merged closely related sequences. Alignment of CDR3 sequences to IMGT reference sequences was used to assign V, D and J gene segments. Each retained sequence needed at least a six-nucleotide match to both a V gene segment and a J gene segment. Rearrangements were classified as productive when the CDR3 lacked stop codons and remained in frame with V and J, and all other rearrangements were classified as non-productive. CDR3 was defined according to IMGT convention as the region running from the second conserved V-encoded cysteine to the conserved J-encoded phenylalanine. Sequences without an unambiguous match to a single V gene segment were excluded from the earlier analysis of a few hundred of the donors. In an earlier analysis of roughly 500 of the donors, V segments were called functional above 56.7% productive rearrangements and were called segregating when the between-donor standard deviation exceeded 5%. A statistical classification framework was built to diagnose cytomegalovirus status from the catalog of TCR beta chain sequences. V and J gene assignment, in a later analysis, came from comparing TCR nucleotide sequences with IMGT/GENE-DB human TR gene sequences. Using the TCRdist pipeline, a later analysis assigned CDR3 sequences along with most-parsimonious VDJ recombination scenarios. In a later analysis, each TCR beta chain was defined by its CDR3 amino acid sequence together with its V-gene family, and reads lacking a unique V-gene family were excluded. As a way to deal with suspected cross-contamination and a sequencing artifact, a later analysis dropped 640 or so nucleotide sequences that were highly shared and had low generation probability. A later analysis calculated a clonal expansion index for each public chain from normalized within-repertoire ranks of inferred template counts. Generation probabilities in a later analysis came from a VDJ recombination model fitted to out-of-frame rearrangements, and those results were checked against IGoR. Hypergeometric tests were used in a later analysis to score TCR-TCR, TCR-HLA and TCR-CMV co-occurrence, with a repertoire-size bias correction applied to the TCR pairs. A later analysis estimated false discovery rates by permuting HLA or CMV assignments 20 times. A later analysis grouped co-occurring TCRs with DBSCAN, adding TCRdist sequence similarity when clustering within HLA-allele-positive subsets. Repertoires with fewer than 30,000 or more than 120,000 public chains were left out of co-occurrence clustering, as were five repertoires with anomalous nucleotide sharing. TCRdb took this table from immuneACCESS and kept in-frame rearrangements with V and J called. Such tables lack part of the clones; where checked against another copy, unresolved V genes explain under half of the gap, and the rest is unexplained. V, J and clone size were drawn from that table, and D and trimming were deduced from the DNA. The sample's table covers about 210,000 clones. About 0.9% of the sample belongs to the ten largest clones.

Source material: PBMCs. Recombination joined TRBV6-1 with TRBJ2-2, with TRBD1 identical over 9 junction bases. The sequence was collected from a woman aged 25 to 39 in good health and CMV-seropositive. At the DNA level, the sequence is TGTGCCAGCAGTGCGGGACAGGGAACCACCGGGGAGCTGTTTTTT. Its translation is CASSAGQGTTGELFF.